This T cell receptor beta chain was obtained from a study of T cell responses to AZD1222 COVID-19 vaccine. Study summary: Combined were second doses at about 4 or about 12 weeks.

The CDR3 covers 15 residues. Germline CDR1 SGHNT, CDR2 YYREEE (reference sequence). The ends were cut back, 4 bases at V and 0 bases at J, with 10 bases in the middle. Findings and caveats of the study: Spike-wide coverage was observed for vaccine-associated CD4 TCRs, with dominant responses at 160-218 and 743-854.

The table came from immunoSEQ multiplex PCR; TCRdb's copy has only in-frame clones and leaves some out. The sample has approximately 74,000 clones; 75% to 90% are singletons. In this sample, this clone turned up once. Its antigen is not identified. Material: peripheral blood, obtained on day 0 of AZD1222 vaccination. The V call is TRBV5-4, the J call TRBJ2-2; no reliable D call. The clonotype originates from an adult in good health. The chain's CDR3 is CASSPKEANTGELFF. The DNA for the CDR3 is TGTGCCAGCAGCCCCAAAGAAGCGAACACCGGGGAGCTGTTTTTT.